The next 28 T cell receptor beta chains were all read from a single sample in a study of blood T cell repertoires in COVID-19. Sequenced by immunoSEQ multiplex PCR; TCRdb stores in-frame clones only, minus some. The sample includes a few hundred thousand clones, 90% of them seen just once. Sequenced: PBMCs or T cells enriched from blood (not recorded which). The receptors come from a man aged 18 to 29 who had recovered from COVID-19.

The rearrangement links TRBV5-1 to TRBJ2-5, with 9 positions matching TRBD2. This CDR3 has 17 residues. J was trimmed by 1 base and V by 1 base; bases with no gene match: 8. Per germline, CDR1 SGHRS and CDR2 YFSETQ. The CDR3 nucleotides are TGCGCCAGCAGCTTGCGGGCTAGCGGGATTCCCCAAGAGACCCAGTACTTC. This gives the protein CASSLRASGIPQETQYF.

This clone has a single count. This CDR3 reads CASSPTGENQPQHF. The CDR3 DNA reads TGTGCCAGCAGCCCGACAGGGGAAAATCAGCCCCAGCATTTT. The V call is TRBV28, the J call TRBJ1-5; 8 bases agree with TRBD1. V shed 6 bases and J 4 bases; nucleotides not matched to a gene: 5. Germline-derived CDR1 and CDR2 are MDHEN and SYDVKM. The length of the CDR3 is 14 residues. The variable domain in full, with the rest retrieved from reference TRBV28 and TRBJ1-5, is DVKVTQSSRYLVKRTGEKVFLECVQDMDHENMFWYRQDPGLGLRLIYFSYDVKMKEKGDIPEGYSVSREKKERFSLILESASTNQTSMYLCASSPTGENQPQHFGDGTRLSIL.

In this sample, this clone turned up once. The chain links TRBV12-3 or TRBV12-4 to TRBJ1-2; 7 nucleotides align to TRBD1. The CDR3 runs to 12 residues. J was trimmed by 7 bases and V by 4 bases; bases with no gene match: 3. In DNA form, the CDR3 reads TGTGCCAGCAGTTGGACAGGTGTTGGCTACACCTTC. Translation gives CASSWTGVGYTF.

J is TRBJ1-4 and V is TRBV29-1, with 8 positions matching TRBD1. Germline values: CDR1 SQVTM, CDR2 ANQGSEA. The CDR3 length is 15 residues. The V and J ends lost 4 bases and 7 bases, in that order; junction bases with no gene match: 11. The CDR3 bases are TGCAGCGTTGGAGGTGTTGGGACAGGAGGTGAAAAACTGTTTTTT. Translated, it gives CSVGGVGTGGEKLFF.

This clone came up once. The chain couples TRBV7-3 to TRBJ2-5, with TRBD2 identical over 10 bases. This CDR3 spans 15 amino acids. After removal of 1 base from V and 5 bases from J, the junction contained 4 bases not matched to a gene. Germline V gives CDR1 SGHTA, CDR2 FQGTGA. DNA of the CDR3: TGTGCCAGCAGCTTAATCTCGACTAGCGGGGAGACCCAGTACTTC. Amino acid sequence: CASSLISTSGETQYF.

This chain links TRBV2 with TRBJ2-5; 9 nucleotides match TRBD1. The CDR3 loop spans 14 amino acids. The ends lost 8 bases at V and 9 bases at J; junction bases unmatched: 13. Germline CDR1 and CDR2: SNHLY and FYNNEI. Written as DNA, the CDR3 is TGTGCCAGCGGCGGGACAGGGCGGTCAGGGGCCCAGTACTTC. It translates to CASGGTGRSGAQYF.

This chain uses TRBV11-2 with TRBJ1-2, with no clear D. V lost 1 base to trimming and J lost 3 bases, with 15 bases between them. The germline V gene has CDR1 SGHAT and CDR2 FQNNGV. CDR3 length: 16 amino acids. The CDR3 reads CASSLGGSRLHYGYTF. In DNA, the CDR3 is TGTGCCAGCAGCTTAGGAGGGTCAAGGCTACACTATGGCTACACCTTC.

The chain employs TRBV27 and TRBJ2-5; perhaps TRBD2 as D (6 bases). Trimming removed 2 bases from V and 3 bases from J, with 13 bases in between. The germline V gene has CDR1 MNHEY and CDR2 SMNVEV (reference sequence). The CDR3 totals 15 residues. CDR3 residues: CASSLRSGLKETQYF. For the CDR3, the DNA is TGTGCCAGCAGTTTAAGGAGCGGACTAAAAGAGACCCAGTACTTC.

The CDR3 DNA sequence: TGTGCCAGCAGCGCTACAACCGGGAGCTCTGGAAACACCATATATTTT. This gives the protein CASSATTGSSGNTIYF. The chain links TRBV9 to TRBJ1-3; D remains unclear. V lost 3 bases, J lost 0 bases, and 13 bases lay in between. Germline CDR1 and CDR2: SGDLS and YYNGEE. The CDR3 has 16 amino acids.

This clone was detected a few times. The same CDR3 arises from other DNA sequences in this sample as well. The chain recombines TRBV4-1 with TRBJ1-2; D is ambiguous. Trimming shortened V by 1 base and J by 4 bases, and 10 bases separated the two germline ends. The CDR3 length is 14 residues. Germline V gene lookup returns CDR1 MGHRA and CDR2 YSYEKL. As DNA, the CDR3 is TGCGCCAGCAGCCAAGTGAGAGGGAGCTATGGCTACACCTTC. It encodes CASSQVRGSYGYTF.

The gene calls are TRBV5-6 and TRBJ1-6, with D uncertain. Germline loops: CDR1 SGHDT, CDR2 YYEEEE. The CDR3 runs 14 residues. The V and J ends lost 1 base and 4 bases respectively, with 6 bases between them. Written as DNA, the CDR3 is TGTGCCAGCAGCTTGACAGAATATAATTCACCCCTCCACTTT. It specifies CASSLTEYNSPLHF.

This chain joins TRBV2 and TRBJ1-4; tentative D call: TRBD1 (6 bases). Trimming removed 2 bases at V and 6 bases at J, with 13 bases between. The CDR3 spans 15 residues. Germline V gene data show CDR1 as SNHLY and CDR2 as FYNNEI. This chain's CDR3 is CASSERGLSYEKLFF. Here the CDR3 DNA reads TGTGCCAGCAGTGAAAGGGGGTTGAGCTATGAAAAACTGTTTTTT. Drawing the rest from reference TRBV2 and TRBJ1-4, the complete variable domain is EPEVTQTPSHQVTQMGQEVILRCVPISNHLYFYWYRQILGQKVEFLVSFYNNEISEKSEIFDDQFSVERPDGSNFTLKIRSTKLEDSAMYFCASSERGLSYEKLFFGSGTQLSVL.

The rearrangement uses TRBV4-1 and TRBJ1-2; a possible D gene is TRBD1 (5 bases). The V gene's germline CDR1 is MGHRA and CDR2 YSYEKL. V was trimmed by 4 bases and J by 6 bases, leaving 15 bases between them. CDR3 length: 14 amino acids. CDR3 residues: CASSPGRENDGYTF. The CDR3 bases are TGCGCCAGCAGCCCGGGCAGGGAAAACGATGGCTACACCTTC.

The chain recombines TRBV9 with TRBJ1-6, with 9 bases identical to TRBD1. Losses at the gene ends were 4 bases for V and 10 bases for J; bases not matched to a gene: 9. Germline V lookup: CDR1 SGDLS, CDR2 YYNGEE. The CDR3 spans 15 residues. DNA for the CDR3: TGTGCCAGCAGCTCCGATGGACAGGGGCGGTCACCCCTCCACTTT. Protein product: CASSSDGQGRSPLHF.

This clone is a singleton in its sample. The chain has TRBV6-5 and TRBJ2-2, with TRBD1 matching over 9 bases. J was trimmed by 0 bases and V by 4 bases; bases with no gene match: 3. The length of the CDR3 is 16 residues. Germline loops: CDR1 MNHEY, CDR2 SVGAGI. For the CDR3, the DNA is TGTGCCAGCAGTTGGGGACAGGGAACGAACACCGGGGAGCTGTTTTTT. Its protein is CASSWGQGTNTGELFF.

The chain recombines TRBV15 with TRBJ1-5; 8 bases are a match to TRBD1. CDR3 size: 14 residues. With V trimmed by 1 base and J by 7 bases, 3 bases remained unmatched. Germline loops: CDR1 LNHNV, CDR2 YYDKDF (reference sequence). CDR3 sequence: CATSRGTGSQPQHF. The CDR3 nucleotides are TGTGCCACCAGCAGAGGGACAGGGTCACAGCCCCAGCATTTT.

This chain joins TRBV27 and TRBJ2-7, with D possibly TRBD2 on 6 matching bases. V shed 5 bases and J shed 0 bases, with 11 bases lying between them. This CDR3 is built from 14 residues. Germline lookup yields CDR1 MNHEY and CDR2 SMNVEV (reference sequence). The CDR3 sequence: CASSRRESSYEQYF. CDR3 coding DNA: TGTGCCAGCAGTAGGCGGGAAAGCTCCTACGAGCAGTACTTC.

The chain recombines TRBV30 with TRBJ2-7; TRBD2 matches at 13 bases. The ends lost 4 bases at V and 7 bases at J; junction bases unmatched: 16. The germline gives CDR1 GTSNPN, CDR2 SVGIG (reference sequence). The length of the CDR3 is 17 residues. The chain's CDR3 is CAWTSDLTSGRTGEQYF. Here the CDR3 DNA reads TGTGCCTGGACCTCTGACTTGACTAGCGGGAGGACGGGGGAGCAGTACTTC.

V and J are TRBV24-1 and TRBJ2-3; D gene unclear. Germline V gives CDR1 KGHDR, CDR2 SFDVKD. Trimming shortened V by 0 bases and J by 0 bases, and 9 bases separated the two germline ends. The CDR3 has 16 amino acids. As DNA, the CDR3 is TGTGCCACCAGTGATTTGAGTGCCGGGAGCACAGATACGCAGTATTTT. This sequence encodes CATSDLSAGSTDTQYF.

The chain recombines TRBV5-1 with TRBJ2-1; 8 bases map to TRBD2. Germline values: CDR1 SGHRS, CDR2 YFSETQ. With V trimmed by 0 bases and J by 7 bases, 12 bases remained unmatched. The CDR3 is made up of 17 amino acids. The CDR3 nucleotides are TGCGCCAGCAGCTTGGGCGGACTAGCCCTAATTGGGAATGAGCAGTTCTTC. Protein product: CASSLGGLALIGNEQFF.

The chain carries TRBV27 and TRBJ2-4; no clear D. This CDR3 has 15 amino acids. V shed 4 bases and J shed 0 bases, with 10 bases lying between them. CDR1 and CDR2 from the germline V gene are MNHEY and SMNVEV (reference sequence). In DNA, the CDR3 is TGTGCCAGCAGTTATGGCAGTCTAGCCAAAAACATTCAGTACTTC. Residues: CASSYGSLAKNIQYF.

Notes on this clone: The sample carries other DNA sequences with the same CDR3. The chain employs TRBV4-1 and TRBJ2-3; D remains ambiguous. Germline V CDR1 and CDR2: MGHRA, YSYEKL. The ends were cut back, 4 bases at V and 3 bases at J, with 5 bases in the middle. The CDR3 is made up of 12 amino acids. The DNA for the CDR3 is TGCGCCAGCAGCCCAACTACAGATACGCAGTATTTT. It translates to CASSPTTDTQYF.

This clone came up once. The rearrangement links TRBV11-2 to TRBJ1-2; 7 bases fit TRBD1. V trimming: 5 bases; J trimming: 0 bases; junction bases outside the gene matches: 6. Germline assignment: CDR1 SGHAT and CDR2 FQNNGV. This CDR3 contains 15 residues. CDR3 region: CASSPNGQANYGYTF. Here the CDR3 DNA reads TGTGCCAGCAGCCCAAACGGACAGGCTAACTATGGCTACACCTTC.

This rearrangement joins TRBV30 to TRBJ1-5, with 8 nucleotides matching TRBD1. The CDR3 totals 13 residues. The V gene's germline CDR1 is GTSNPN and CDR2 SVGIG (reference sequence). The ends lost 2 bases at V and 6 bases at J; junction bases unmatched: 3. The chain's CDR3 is CAWSTQGAQPQHF. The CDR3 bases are TGTGCCTGGAGTACGCAGGGGGCTCAGCCCCAGCATTTT.

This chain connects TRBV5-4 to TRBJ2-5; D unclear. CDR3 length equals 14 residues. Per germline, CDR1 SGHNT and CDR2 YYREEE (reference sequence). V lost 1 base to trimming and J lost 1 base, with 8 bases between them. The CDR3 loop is CASSLPQSQETQYF. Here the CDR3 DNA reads TGTGCCAGCAGCTTGCCGCAGTCCCAAGAGACCCAGTACTTC.

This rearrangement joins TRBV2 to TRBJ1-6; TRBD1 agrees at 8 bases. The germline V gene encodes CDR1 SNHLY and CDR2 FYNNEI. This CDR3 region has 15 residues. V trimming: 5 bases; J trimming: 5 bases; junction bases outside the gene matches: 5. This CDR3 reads CASSQKDRDNSPLHF. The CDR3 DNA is TGTGCCAGCAGTCAAAAGGACAGGGATAATTCACCCCTCCACTTT.

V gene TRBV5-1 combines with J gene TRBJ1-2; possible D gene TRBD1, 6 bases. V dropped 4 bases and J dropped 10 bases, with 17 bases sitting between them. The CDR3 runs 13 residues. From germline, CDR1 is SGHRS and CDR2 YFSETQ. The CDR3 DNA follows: TGCGCCAGCAGCCTAAGGACCGGGACAAACTACACCTTC. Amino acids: CASSLRTGTNYTF.

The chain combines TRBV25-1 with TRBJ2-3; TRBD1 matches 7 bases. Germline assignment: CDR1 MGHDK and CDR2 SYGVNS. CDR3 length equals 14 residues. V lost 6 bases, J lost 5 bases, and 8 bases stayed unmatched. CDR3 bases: TGTGCCAGCAGCCGGGACAGCTTAAGAGATACGCAGTATTTT. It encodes CASSRDSLRDTQYF.